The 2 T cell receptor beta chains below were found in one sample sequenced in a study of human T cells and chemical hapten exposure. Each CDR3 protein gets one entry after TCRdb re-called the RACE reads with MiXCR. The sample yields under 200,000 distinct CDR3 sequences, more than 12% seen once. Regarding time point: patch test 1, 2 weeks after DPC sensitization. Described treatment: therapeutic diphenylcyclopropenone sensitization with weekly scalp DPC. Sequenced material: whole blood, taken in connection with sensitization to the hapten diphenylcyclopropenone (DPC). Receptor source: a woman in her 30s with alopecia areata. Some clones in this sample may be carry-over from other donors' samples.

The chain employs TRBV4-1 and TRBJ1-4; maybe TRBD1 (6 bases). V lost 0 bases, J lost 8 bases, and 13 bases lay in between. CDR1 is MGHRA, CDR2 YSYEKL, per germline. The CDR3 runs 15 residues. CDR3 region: CASSQEGARGEKLFF. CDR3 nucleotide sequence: TGCGCCAGCAGCCAAGAGGGGGCGAGAGGGGAAAAACTGTTTTTT.

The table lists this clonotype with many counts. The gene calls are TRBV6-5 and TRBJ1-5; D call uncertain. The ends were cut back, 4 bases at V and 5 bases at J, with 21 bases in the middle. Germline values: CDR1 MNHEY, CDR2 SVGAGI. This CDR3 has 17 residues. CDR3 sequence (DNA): TGTGCCAGCAGTTCTATCACAGTGGGCGCTTGGGATCAGCCCCAGCATTTT. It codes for CASSSITVGAWDQPQHF.